A selection of T cell receptor beta chains follows, all from one sample in a study of cytomegalovirus exposure and HLA in healthy donors. Clones were sequenced by immunoSEQ multiplex PCR, and TCRdb holds only the in-frame ones, with some missing. The repertoire includes approximately 160,000 clones, around 80% of them detected once, and about 0.69% sits in the top ten. Sequencing used PBMCs. The source of these receptors is a female donor in good health and CMV-seronegative. Each CDR3 is given with its conserved first and last residue. Fields, in order: V gene, D gene, clone size, J gene, CDR3 DNA, CDR3 protein. A D gene is named only where the DNA matches it firmly. Rows may omit the clone size; those that give it use once, few, many or a size class.

>TRBV6-6|TRBD2|NA|TRBJ2-1
TGTGCCGGGCGAGGAGGGAGCGGGAGCTACAATGAGCAGTTCTTC
CAGRGGSGSYNEQFF
>TRBV5-4|TRBD1|NA|TRBJ2-2
TGTGCCAGCAGCTCCCCGACAGGGGGACGTAACACCGGGGAGCTGTTTTTT
CASSSPTGGRNTGELFF
>TRBV7-2|TRBD2|NA|TRBJ2-1
TGTGCCAGCAGCTCCAGCGGGGGGCCCTACAATGAGCAGTTCTTC
CASSSSGGPYNEQFF
>TRBV10-3|NA|few|TRBJ2-5
TGTGCCATCAGTGGTATAACCGGGGAGACCCAGTACTTC
CAISGITGETQYF
>TRBV7-3|NA|few|TRBJ2-7
TGTGCCAGCAGCTTAACGTCCCAGGGGACGTACGAGCAGTACTTC
CASSLTSQGTYEQYF
>TRBV30|NA|NA|TRBJ2-5
TGTGCCTGGAGTGTAGGCGGAGAGACCCAGTACTTC
CAWSVGGETQYF
>TRBV5-1|NA|few|TRBJ2-2
TGCGCCAGTTCTCTCGGCGCGGGGAGAAACACCGGGGAGCTGTTTTTT
CASSLGAGRNTGELFF
>TRBV5-4|NA|NA|TRBJ1-4
TGTGCCAGCAGCCAAGATCCCAGAGGTAATGAAAAACTGTTTTTT
CASSQDPRGNEKLFF
>TRBV19|NA|NA|TRBJ1-5
TGTGCCAGTAGTATAGGAAGGACAAGCAATCAGCCCCAGCATTTT
CASSIGRTSNQPQHF
>TRBV4-3|NA|NA|TRBJ2-1
TGCGCCAGCAGCCAAGGAGTCCGGGGGGCCGGGAATGAGCAGTTCTTC
CASSQGVRGAGNEQFF
>TRBV6-6|NA|NA|TRBJ2-6
TGTGCCAGCAGGCGGGGCTCGGGGACGGGGGCCAACGTCCTGACTTTC
CASRRGSGTGANVLTF
>TRBV21-1|NA|NA|TRBJ2-1
TGTGCCAGCAGCGAACTAGCGGGAGGAACCTACAATGAGCAGTTCTTC
CASSELAGGTYNEQFF
>TRBV28|NA|NA|TRBJ2-3
TGTGCCAGCAGTCCGGACAGAAACACAGATACGCAGTATTTT
CASSPDRNTDTQYF
>TRBV2|TRBD1|NA|TRBJ1-3
TGTGCCAGCACCGCTACCAAGGACAGGGTAGCAAACACCATATATTTT
CASTATKDRVANTIYF
>TRBV5-1|NA|NA|TRBJ2-1
TGCGCCAGCAGCTTGGGAGACTCCTACAATGAGCAGTTCTTC
CASSLGDSYNEQFF
>TRBV7-3|NA|NA|TRBJ1-1
TGTGCCAGCAGCACCGACAGTAGTCAGGGCACTGAAGCTTTCTTT
CASSTDSSQGTEAFF
>TRBV30|NA|NA|TRBJ2-1
TGTGCCTGGAGTACCGGGACTTCTAGTAATGAGCAGTTCTTC
CAWSTGTSSNEQFF
>TRBV9|TRBD2|few|TRBJ2-1
TGTGCCAGCAGCGCCGGGACTAGGGGGTACAATGAGCAGTTCTTC
CASSAGTRGYNEQFF
>TRBV14|NA|NA|TRBJ1-2
TGTGCCAGCAGCCTACGAACAGGGATCGGTGGCTACACCTTC
CASSLRTGIGGYTF
>TRBV28|TRBD1|NA|TRBJ2-7
TGTGCCAGCAGTTCTCCAGACAGGGCCGGGACCTACGAGCAGTACTTC
CASSSPDRAGTYEQYF
>TRBV4-3|TRBD1|NA|TRBJ1-2
TGCGCCAGCAGCCAAGATCACAGGGGCGGCGACTATGGCTACACCTTC
CASSQDHRGGDYGYTF
>TRBV9|TRBD1|NA|TRBJ1-6
TGTGCCAGCAGCGCCGGTGGACAGGGTGGTTCACCCCTCCACTTT
CASSAGGQGGSPLHF
>TRBV19|NA|NA|TRBJ1-3
TGTGCCAGTAGGGCCGGGTTTGGAAACACCATATATTTT
CASRAGFGNTIYF
>TRBV18|TRBD1|once|TRBJ2-7
TGTGCCAGCTCGGTTGGGGACAGGGCCTACGAGCAGTACTTC
CASSVGDRAYEQYF
>TRBV6-5|TRBD2|NA|TRBJ2-3
TGTGCCAGCAGGTCAGCGGGACTTAGCACAGATACGCAGTATTTT
CASRSAGLSTDTQYF
>TRBV25-1|NA|NA|TRBJ2-5
TGTGCCAGCAGTGATACCCCGGGGGAGACCCAGTACTTC
CASSDTPGETQYF
>TRBV29-1|NA|NA|TRBJ1-2
TGCAGCGTTGAAGTGGGTAGGAGGGGAAGGGATGGCTACACCTTC
CSVEVGRRGRDGYTF
>TRBV18|NA|NA|TRBJ2-1
TGTGCCAGCTCCTACGGCGGTGAGCAGTTCTTC
CASSYGGEQFF
>TRBV9|NA|NA|TRBJ1-1
TGTGCCAGCAGCTGGGGAGTGAACACTGAAGCTTTCTTT
CASSWGVNTEAFF
>TRBV7-9|TRBD1|NA|TRBJ2-5
TGTTCCAGCAGCTCACTCACGACGGACAGGGGGCTAGAGACCCAGTACTTC
CSSSSLTTDRGLETQYF
>TRBV7-9|TRBD1|NA|TRBJ1-1
TGTGCCAGCAGCTTATCGGACAGGAGGAACACTGAAGCTTTCTTT
CASSLSDRRNTEAFF
>TRBV7-2|NA|NA|TRBJ2-1
TGTGCCAGCAGCTACCAGGGTTCACTAATTTACAATGAGCAGTTCTTC
CASSYQGSLIYNEQFF
>TRBV4-3|NA|NA|TRBJ2-4
TGCGCCAGCAGCCAAGGGGAGTTAGACATTCAGTACTTC
CASSQGELDIQYF
>TRBV10-3|NA|NA|TRBJ2-1
TGTGCCATCAGTGTTACAGACAATGAGCAGTTCTTC
CAISVTDNEQFF
>TRBV6-5|TRBD1|NA|TRBJ2-7
TGTGCCAGCAGCCGGGACAGGGGGTCCGACGAGCAGTACTTC
CASSRDRGSDEQYF
>TRBV15|NA|NA|TRBJ2-5
TGTGCCACCAGCAGAGATTACAGGGAGACCCAGTACTTC
CATSRDYRETQYF
>TRBV5-4|TRBD1|NA|TRBJ2-7
TGTGCCAGCAGCTTAGGACAGGGCCTATCTCCCTACGAGCAGTACTTC
CASSLGQGLSPYEQYF
>TRBV7-7|NA|once|TRBJ2-7
TGTGCTAGCAGCCTCATGGGTGGAACTACCTACGAGCAGTACTTC
CASSLMGGTTYEQYF
>TRBV5-1|NA|NA|TRBJ1-4
TGCGCCAGCAGCCCCCCAAGTACAGGGACGGCTGAAAAACTGTTTTTT
CASSPPSTGTAEKLFF
>TRBV19|TRBD2|NA|TRBJ2-3
TGTGCCAGTAGTACGACGGGAGGTACCACAGATACGCAGTATTTT
CASSTTGGTTDTQYF
>TRBV7-9|NA|NA|TRBJ1-1
TGTGCCAGCAGCTCGCGGGGCACTGAAGCTTTCTTT
CASSSRGTEAFF
>TRBV28|NA|NA|TRBJ1-1
TGTGCCAGCAGTTCACAGGGGAACACTGAAGCTTTCTTT
CASSSQGNTEAFF
>TRBV7-2|NA|NA|TRBJ1-4
TGTGCCAGCAGCCGCGGGAATCCCGCAACTAATGAAAAACTGTTTTTT
CASSRGNPATNEKLFF
>TRBV11-3|TRBD1|NA|TRBJ1-1
TGTGCCAGCAGCTCAGGACAGGGGGCTGTTTTCTTT
CASSSGQGAVFF
>TRBV2|NA|NA|TRBJ2-2
TGTGCCAGCAGTGGACAGTTCGGTACCGGGGAGCTGTTTTTT
CASSGQFGTGELFF
>TRBV27|TRBD2|NA|TRBJ2-1
TGTGCCAGCAGTTTTGGGTGGGAGGGGCACAATGAGCAGTTCTTC
CASSFGWEGHNEQFF
>TRBV30|TRBD2|few|TRBJ2-3
TGTGCCTGGAGTACCCTAGCGGTCTTCACAGATACGCAGTATTTT
CAWSTLAVFTDTQYF
>TRBV19|NA|few|TRBJ1-1
TGTGCCAGTAGAGGGGGGGTGAACACTGAAGCTTTCTTT
CASRGGVNTEAFF
>TRBV7-9|NA|NA|TRBJ2-7
TGTGCCAGCAGCTTAATCCTAGGTTCTTCTGCGCAGTACTTC
CASSLILGSSAQYF
>TRBV19|NA|NA|TRBJ1-1
TGTGCCAGTAGTATTTCGAGGCCCCGAGGTGAAGCTTTCTTT
CASSISRPRGEAFF
>TRBV7-2|TRBD2|NA|TRBJ2-1
TGTGCCAGCAGCATACACTCGGGACTAGCGGATCACAATGAGCAGTTCTTC
CASSIHSGLADHNEQFF
>TRBV5-8|TRBD2|NA|TRBJ2-1
TGTGCCAGCAGCTTGGAACAGACTAGCGGGGGACGGAATAATGAGCAGTTCTTC
CASSLEQTSGGRNNEQFF
>TRBV5-1|TRBD1|NA|TRBJ2-1
TGCGCCAGCAGCTTACCGACAGGGGCTAGTGGTGATGAGCAGTTCTTC
CASSLPTGASGDEQFF
>TRBV27|NA|NA|TRBJ2-2
TGTGCCAGCGCGACTAGAGGTTTACGGGGGGAGCTGTTTTTT
CASATRGLRGELFF
>TRBV6-1|TRBD2|NA|TRBJ2-1
TGTGCCAGCAGTGGACGGACCCCTATCTATCGCGGGAGCTCCTACAATGAGCAGTTCTTC
CASSGRTPIYRGSSYNEQFF
>TRBV15|NA|NA|TRBJ2-5
TGTGCCACCAGCAATCCGCTCCGGGACTTTCGCGAGACCCAGTACTTC
CATSNPLRDFRETQYF
>TRBV7-2|TRBD1|NA|TRBJ1-2
TGTGCCAGCAGCCCCTTTGTGGCAGGGGGCACGGGTGGCTACACCTTC
CASSPFVAGGTGGYTF